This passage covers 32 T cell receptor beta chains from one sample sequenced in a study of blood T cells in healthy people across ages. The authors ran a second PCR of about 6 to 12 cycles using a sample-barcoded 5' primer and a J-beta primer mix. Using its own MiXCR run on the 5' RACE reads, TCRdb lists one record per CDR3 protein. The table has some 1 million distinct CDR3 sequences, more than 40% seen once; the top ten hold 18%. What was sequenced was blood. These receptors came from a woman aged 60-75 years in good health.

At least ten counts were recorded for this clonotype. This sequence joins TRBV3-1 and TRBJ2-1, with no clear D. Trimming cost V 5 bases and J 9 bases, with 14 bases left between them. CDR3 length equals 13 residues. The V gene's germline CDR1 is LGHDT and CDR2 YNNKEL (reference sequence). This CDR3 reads CASSGGLRSEQFF. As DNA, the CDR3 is TGTGCCAGCAGCGGCGGCTTGAGGAGTGAGCAGTTCTTC.

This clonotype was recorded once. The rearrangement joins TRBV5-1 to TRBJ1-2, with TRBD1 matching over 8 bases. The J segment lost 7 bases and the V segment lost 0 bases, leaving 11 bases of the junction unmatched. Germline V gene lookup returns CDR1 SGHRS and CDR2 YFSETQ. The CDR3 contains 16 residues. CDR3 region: CASSLEQGAVGGGYTF. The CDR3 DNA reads TGCGCCAGCAGCTTGGAGCAGGGGGCCGTCGGCGGTGGCTACACCTTC.

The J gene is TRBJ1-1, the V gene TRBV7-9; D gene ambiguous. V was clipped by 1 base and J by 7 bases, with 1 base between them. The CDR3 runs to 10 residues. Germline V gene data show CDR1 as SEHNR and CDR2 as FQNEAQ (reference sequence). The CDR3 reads CASSLDEAFF. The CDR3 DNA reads TGTGCCAGCAGCTTAGATGAAGCTTTCTTT. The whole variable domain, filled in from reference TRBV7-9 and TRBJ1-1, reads DTGVSQNPRHKITKRGQNVTFRCDPISEHNRLYWYRQTLGQGPEFLTYFQNEAQLEKSRLLSDRFSAERPKGSFSTLEIQRTEQGDSAMYLCASSLDEAFFGQGTRLTVV.

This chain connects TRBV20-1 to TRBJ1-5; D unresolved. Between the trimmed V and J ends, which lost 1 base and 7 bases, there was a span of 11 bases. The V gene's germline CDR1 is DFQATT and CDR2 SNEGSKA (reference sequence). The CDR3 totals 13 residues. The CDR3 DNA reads TGCAGTGCTAGAGTCGGAACCGGGCAGCCCCAGCATTTT. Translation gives CSARVGTGQPQHF.

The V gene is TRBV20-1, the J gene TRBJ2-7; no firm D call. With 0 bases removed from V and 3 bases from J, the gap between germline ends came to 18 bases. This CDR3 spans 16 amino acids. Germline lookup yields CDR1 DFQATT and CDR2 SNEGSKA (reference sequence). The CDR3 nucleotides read TGCAGTGCTAGAGATCGCACAAACCCTCCTTTCTACGAGCAGTACTTC. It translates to CSARDRTNPPFYEQYF.

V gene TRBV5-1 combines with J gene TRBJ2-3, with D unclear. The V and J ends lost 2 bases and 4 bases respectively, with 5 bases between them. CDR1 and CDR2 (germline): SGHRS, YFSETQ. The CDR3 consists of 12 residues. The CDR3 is CASSFNSDTQYF. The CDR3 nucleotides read TGCGCCAGCAGCTTCAATTCAGATACGCAGTATTTT.

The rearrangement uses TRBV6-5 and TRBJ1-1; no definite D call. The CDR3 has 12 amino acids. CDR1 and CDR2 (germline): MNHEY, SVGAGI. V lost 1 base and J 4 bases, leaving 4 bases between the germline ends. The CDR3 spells CASSYCGTEAFF. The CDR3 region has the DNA TGTGCCAGCAGTTACTGTGGCACTGAAGCTTTCTTT.

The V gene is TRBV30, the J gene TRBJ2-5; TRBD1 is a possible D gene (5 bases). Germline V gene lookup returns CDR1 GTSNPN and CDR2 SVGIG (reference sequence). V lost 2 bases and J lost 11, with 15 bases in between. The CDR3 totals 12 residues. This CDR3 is CAWSQGGNEQYF. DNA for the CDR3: TGTGCCTGGAGTCAGGGTGGCAATGAGCAGTACTTC.

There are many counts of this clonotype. This CDR3 is CASRPSGRKTYEQYF. The CDR3 DNA sequence: TGTGCCAGCAGACCAAGCGGGAGGAAAACCTACGAGCAGTACTTC. This chain connects TRBV12-3 or TRBV12-4 to TRBJ2-7; 9 positions agree with TRBD2. The CDR3 is made up of 15 amino acids. The ends lost 6 bases at V and 2 bases at J; junction bases unmatched: 8.

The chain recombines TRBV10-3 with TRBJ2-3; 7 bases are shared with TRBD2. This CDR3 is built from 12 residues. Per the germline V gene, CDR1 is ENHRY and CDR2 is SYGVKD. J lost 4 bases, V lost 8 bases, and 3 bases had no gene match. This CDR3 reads CAIGREADTQYF. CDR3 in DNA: TGTGCCATCGGGAGGGAGGCAGATACGCAGTATTTT.

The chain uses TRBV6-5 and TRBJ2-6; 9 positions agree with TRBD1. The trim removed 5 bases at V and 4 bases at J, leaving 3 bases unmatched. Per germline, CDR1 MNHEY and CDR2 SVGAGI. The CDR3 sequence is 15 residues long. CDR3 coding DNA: TGTGCCAGCAGTCATACAGGGGGCGGGGCCAACGTCCTGACTTTC. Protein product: CASSHTGGGANVLTF.

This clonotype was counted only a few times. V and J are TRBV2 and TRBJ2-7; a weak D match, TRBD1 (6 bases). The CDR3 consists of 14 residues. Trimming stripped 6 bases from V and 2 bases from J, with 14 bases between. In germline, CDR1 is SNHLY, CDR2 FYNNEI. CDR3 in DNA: TGTGCCAGCAGGGGAAGGGGACACCCCTACGAGCAGTACTTC. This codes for CASRGRGHPYEQYF. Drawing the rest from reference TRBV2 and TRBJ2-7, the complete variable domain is EPEVTQTPSHQVTQMGQEVILRCVPISNHLYFYWYRQILGQKVEFLVSFYNNEISEKSEIFDDQFSVERPDGSNFTLKIRSTKLEDSAMYFCASRGRGHPYEQYFGPGTRLTVT.

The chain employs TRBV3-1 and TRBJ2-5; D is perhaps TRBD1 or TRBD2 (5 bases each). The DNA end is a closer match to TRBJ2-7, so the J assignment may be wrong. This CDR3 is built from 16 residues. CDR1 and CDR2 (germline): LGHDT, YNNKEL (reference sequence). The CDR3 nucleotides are TGTGCCAGCAGCCAGGCGCGTCCTGACGGGGCCAACGAGCAGTACTTC. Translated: CASSQARPDGANEQYF.

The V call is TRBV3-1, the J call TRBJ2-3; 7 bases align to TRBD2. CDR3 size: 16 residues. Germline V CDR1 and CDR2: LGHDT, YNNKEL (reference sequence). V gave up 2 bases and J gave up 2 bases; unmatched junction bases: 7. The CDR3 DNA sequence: TGTGCCAGCAGCCAATCCGGCGGGAGCGTCACAGATACGCAGTATTTT. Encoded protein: CASSQSGGSVTDTQYF.

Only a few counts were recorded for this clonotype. The CDR3 sequence is CASSQLHSTDTQYF. The CDR3 bases are TGTGCCAGCAGCCAACTTCATAGCACAGATACGCAGTATTTT. The rearrangement joins TRBV7-8 to TRBJ2-3, with no clear D. The CDR3 is 14 amino acids. Germline lookup yields CDR1 SGHVS and CDR2 FQNEAQ. The V end was cut by 5 bases, the J end by 0 bases, with 9 bases between.

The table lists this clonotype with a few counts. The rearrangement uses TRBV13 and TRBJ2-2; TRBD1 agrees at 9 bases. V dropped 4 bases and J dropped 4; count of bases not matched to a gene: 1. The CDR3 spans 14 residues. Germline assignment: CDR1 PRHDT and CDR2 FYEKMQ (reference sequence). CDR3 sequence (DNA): TGTGCCAGCAGCTGGGACAGGGCCACCGGGGAGCTGTTTTTT. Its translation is CASSWDRATGELFF.

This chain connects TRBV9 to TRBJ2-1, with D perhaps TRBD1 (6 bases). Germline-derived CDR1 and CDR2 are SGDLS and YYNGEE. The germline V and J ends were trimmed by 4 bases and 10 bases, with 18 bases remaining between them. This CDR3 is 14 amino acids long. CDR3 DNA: TGTGCCAGCAGCTCCCGGGCAGGGGTGGGCGAGCAGTTCTTC. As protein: CASSSRAGVGEQFF.

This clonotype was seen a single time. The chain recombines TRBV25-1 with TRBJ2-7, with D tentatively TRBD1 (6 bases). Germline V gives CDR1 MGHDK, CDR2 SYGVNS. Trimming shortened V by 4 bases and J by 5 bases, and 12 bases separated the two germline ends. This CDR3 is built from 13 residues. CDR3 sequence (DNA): TGTGCCAGCAGTGTTCCGACAGGTCACGAGCAGTACTTC. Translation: CASSVPTGHEQYF.

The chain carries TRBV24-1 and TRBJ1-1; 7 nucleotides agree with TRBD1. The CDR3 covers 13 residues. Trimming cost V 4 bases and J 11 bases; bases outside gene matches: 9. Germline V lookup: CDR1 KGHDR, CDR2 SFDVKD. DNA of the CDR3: TGTGCCACCAGTGACTCCGACAGGGTCGAGGCTTTCTTT. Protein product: CATSDSDRVEAFF.

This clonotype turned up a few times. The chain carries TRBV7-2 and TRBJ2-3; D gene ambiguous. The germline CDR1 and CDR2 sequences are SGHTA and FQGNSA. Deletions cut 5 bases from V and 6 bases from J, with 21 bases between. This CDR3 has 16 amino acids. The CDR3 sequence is CASSPSGPSSADTQYF. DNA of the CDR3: TGTGCCAGCAGCCCTAGTGGCCCCTCATCCGCGGATACGCAGTATTTT.

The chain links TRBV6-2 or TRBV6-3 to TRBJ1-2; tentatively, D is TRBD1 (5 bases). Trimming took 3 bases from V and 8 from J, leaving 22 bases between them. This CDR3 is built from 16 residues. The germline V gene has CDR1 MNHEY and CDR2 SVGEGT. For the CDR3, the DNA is TGTGCCAGCAGTTATGCGGGAATTAATAGGGGAGTCGGCTACACCTTC. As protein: CASSYAGINRGVGYTF.

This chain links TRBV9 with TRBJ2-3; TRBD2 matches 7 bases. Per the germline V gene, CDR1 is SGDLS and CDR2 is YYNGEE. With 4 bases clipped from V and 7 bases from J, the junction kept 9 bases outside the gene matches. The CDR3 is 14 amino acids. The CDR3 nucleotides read TGTGCCAGCAGCCCAGCCCTAGCGGTGTATACGCAGTATTTT. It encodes CASSPALAVYTQYF.

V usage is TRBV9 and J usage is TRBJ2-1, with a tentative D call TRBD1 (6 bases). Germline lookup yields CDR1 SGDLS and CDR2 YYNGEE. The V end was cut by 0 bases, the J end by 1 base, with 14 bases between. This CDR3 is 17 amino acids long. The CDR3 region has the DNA TGTGCCAGCAGCGTAGAGGGACACCGCTTTTCCTACAATGAGCAGTTCTTC. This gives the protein CASSVEGHRFSYNEQFF.

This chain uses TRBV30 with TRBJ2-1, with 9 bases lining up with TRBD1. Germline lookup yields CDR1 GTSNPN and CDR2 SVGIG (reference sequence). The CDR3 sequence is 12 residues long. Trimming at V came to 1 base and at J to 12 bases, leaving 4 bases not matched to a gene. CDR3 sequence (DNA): TGTGCCTGGAGTGCGACAGGGGGTGGGCAGTTCTTC. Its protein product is CAWSATGGGQFF.

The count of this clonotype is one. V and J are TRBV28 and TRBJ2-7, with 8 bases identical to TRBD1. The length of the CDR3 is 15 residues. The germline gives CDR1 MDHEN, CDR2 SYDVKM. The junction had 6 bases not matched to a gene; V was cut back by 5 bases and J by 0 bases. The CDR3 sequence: CASSQRDRSSYEQYF. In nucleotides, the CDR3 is TGTGCCAGCAGTCAGAGGGACAGGTCCTCCTACGAGCAGTACTTC.

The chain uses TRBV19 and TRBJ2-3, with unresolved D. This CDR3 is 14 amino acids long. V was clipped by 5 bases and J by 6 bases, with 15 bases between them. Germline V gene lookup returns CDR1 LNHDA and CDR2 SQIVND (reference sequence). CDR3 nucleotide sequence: TGTGCCAGTAGTGGACCCGGGCGGCCGGATACGCAGTATTTT. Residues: CASSGPGRPDTQYF.

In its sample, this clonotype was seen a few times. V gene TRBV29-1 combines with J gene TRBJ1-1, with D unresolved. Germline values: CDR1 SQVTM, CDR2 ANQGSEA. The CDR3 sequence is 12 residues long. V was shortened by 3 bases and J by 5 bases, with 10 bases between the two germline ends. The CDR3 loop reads CSVDWEGTEAFF. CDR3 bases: TGCAGCGTTGATTGGGAGGGAACTGAAGCTTTCTTT.

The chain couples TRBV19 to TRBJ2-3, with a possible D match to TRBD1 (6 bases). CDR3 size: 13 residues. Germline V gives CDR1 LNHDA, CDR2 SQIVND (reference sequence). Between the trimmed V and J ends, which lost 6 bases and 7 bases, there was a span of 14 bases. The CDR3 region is CASSRGQMNTQYF. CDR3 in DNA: TGTGCCAGTAGCCGCGGACAGATGAATACGCAGTATTTT.

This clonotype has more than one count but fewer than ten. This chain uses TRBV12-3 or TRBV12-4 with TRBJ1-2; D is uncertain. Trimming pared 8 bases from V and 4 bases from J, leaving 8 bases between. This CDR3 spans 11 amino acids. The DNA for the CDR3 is TGTGCCAGCGGAGCTAGCTATGGCTACACCTTC. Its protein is CASGASYGYTF.

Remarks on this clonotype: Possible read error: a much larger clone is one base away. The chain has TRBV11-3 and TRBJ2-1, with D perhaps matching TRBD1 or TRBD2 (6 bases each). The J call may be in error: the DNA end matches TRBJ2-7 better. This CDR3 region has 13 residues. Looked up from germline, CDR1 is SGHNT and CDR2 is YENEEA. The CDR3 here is CASSPRGDNEQYF. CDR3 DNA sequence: TGTGCCAGCAGCCCGAGGGGGGACAATGAGCAGTACTTC.

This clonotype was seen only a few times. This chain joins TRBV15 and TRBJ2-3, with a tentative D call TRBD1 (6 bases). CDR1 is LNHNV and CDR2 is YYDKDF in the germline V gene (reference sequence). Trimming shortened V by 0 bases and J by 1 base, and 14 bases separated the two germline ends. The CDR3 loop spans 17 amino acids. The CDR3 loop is CATSRDRGRGGTDTQYF. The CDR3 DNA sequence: TGTGCCACCAGCAGAGATAGGGGCAGGGGAGGCACAGATACGCAGTATTTT.

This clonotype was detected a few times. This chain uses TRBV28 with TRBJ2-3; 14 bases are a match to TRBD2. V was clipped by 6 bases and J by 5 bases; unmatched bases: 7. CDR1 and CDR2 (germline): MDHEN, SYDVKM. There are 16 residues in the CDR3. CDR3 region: CASSPGLAGGGDTQYF. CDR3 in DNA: TGTGCCAGCAGCCCCGGACTAGCGGGAGGAGGAGATACGCAGTATTTT.